This entry describes one T cell receptor (beta chain). The antigen remains undetermined. This record belongs to a study of cytomegalovirus exposure and HLA in healthy donors. In the PCR, 60 Vbeta and 13 Jbeta primers were used. Profiling relied on immunoSEQ multiplex PCR, and the TCRdb table lists in-frame clones only, not all of them. Recorded for this sample: about 70,000 clones. V was clipped by 6 bases and J by 0 bases; unmatched bases: 9. The length of the CDR3 is 16 residues. Germline CDR1 is MDHEN and CDR2 is SYDVKM. Overall study results and limits: The later analysis indicated that the majority of CMV-associated TCR beta chains appeared HLA-restricted.

This chain connects TRBV28 to TRBJ1-2, with 8 bases matching TRBD1. The sequence was collected from a woman younger than 45 in good health and CMV-seronegative. The sequencing input was PBMCs. The CDR3 reads CASRDRGSPPNYGYTF. Written as DNA, the CDR3 is TGTGCCAGCAGAGACAGGGGAAGTCCTCCTAACTATGGCTACACCTTC.